These 21 T cell receptor beta chains originate from one sample sequenced in a study of human T cells and chemical hapten exposure. TCRdb processed the RACE reads anew with MiXCR; each CDR3 protein has one entry. The sample consists of 40,000 to 50,000 distinct CDR3 sequences, 9.5% to 15% of them appearing once. Time point described: pre-sensitization, week 0. Regarding treatment: therapeutic diphenylcyclopropenone sensitization with weekly scalp DPC. Sequencing used whole blood, obtained in connection with sensitization to the hapten diphenylcyclopropenone (DPC). The receptors here all came from a woman in her twenties or thirties with alopecia areata. Some clones in this sample may be carry-over from other donors' samples.

This clonotype was observed a few times. The chain employs TRBV5-4 and TRBJ2-7; weak D call: TRBD2 (7 bases). Germline V gene data show CDR1 as SGHNT and CDR2 as YYREEE (reference sequence). The ends were cut back, 2 bases at V and 2 bases at J, with 14 bases in the middle. The CDR3 totals 15 residues. The CDR3 DNA is TGTGCCAGCAGCTTCCCGGGGGGCGCGACCTACGAGCAGTACTTC. It is translated as CASSFPGGATYEQYF.

The chain employs TRBV19 and TRBJ2-7; D call uncertain. V shed 4 bases and J shed 3 bases, with 4 bases lying between them. The CDR3 has 11 amino acids. CDR1 is LNHDA, CDR2 SQIVND, per germline (reference sequence). DNA of the CDR3: TGTGCCAGTAGTAATGACTACGAGCAGTACTTC. Translating it yields CASSNDYEQYF.

There are a few counts of this clonotype. The CDR3 DNA is TGCAGCGTTCGCTACAGGGTCCTCTATGAGCAGTTCTTC. This codes for CSVRYRVLYEQFF. J is TRBJ2-1 and V is TRBV29-1; possibly TRBD1 for D (6 bases). The CDR3 totals 13 residues. V gave up 5 bases and J gave up 8 bases, with 16 bases separating them. Germline assignment: CDR1 SQVTM and CDR2 ANQGSEA.

The CDR3 DNA is TGTGCCAGCAGCCAAGTGGGAGGCGCTCCCTCCTACGAGCAGTACTTC. This codes for CASSQVGGAPSYEQYF. This chain links TRBV14 with TRBJ2-7; TRBD2 is a possible D gene (6 bases). The CDR3 is 16 amino acids. Germline CDR1 is SGHDN and CDR2 is FVKESK. V lost 1 base and J 0 bases, leaving 13 bases between the germline ends.

The CDR3 spells CASYLRGTRYGYTF. The CDR3 DNA reads TGTGCCAGCTACCTCAGGGGCACCCGGTATGGCTACACCTTC. The J gene is TRBJ1-2, the V gene TRBV5-6; a weak D match, TRBD1 (6 bases). The V end was cut by 7 bases, the J end by 5 bases, with 18 bases between. The CDR3 runs to 14 residues. Germline V lookup: CDR1 SGHDT, CDR2 YYEEEE.

This clonotype has only one observation. The chain combines TRBV6-2 or TRBV6-3 with TRBJ1-5, with unresolved D. Germline CDR1 MNHEY, CDR2 SVGEGT. Trimming took 9 bases from V and 3 from J, leaving 18 bases between them. CDR3 length: 15 amino acids. CDR3 coding DNA: TGTGCCAGTGCCCGAAGTTGGGCGGCCAATCAGCCCCAGCATTTT. This sequence encodes CASARSWAANQPQHF.

V and J are TRBV7-3 and TRBJ2-1; 8 nucleotides agree with TRBD1. The trim removed 4 bases at V and 11 bases at J, leaving 4 bases unmatched. The CDR3 is 12 amino acids. Germline lookup yields CDR1 SGHTA and CDR2 FQGTGA. CDR3 nucleotides: TGTGCCAGCAGCTCACAGGGGGAAAAGCAGTTCTTC. Protein product: CASSSQGEKQFF. Looking up the rest from reference TRBV7-3 and TRBJ2-1 gives the full variable domain: GAGVSQTPSNKVTEKGKYVELRCDPISGHTALYWYRQSLGQGPEFLIYFQGTGAADDSGLPNDRFFAVRPEGSVSTLKIQRTERGDSAVYLCASSSQGEKQFFGPGTRLTVL.

In this sample, this clonotype turned up many times. The chain recombines TRBV18 with TRBJ1-6; D unresolved. Germline assignment: CDR1 KGHSH and CDR2 LQKENI. There are 14 residues in the CDR3. Trimming cost V 2 bases and J 7 bases, with 9 bases left between them. The CDR3 bases are TGTGCCAGCTCACCAGAGGGTGCGAATTCACCCCTCCACTTT. The encoded protein is CASSPEGANSPLHF.

This clonotype was seen a handful of times. A much larger clone lies a single base off, so this may be a read error. V is TRBV29-1 and J is TRBJ1-1; D call uncertain. Trimming stripped 2 bases from V and 1 base from J, with 2 bases between. Germline V gives CDR1 SQVTM, CDR2 ANQGSEA. This CDR3 is 11 amino acids long. Written as DNA, the CDR3 is TGCAGCGTTGAATGGAACACTGAAGCTTTCTTT. Its translation is CSVEWNTEAFF.

This clonotype was recorded a few times. The chain joins TRBV12-5 to TRBJ1-5, with TRBD1 matching over 10 bases. CDR1 and CDR2 (germline): LGHNT, FRNRAP. With V trimmed by 5 bases and J by 1 base, 23 bases remained unmatched. The CDR3 sequence is 22 residues long. As DNA, the CDR3 is TGTGCTAGTGGTCCCGCGGAGACTCTGACAGGGGGCGACGGGGTAAGCAATCAGCCCCAGCATTTT. Residues: CASGPAETLTGGDGVSNQPQHF. The complete variable domain, with remaining parts taken from reference TRBV12-5 and TRBJ1-5, reads DARVTQTPRHKVTEMGQEVTMRCQPILGHNTVFWYRQTMMQGLELLAYFRNRAPLDDSGMPKDRFSAEMPDATLATLKIQPSEPRDSAVYFCASGPAETLTGGDGVSNQPQHFGDGTRLSIL.

This clonotype was detected ten times or more. The V and J genes are TRBV20-1 and TRBJ2-7; D unresolved. V lost 0 bases and J 7 bases, leaving 13 bases between the germline ends. The germline CDR1 and CDR2 sequences are DFQATT and SNEGSKA (reference sequence). This CDR3 spans 13 amino acids. The CDR3 DNA sequence: TGCAGTGCTAGAGATCAATCGCCGCGAGAGCAGTACTTC. Translation gives CSARDQSPREQYF.

Remarks on this clonotype: Given the absence of the conserved phenylalanine or tryptophan at the CDR3 end, a read error is likely. The V gene is TRBV6-1, the J gene TRBJ1-1, with D perhaps TRBD1 (6 bases). In germline, CDR1 is MNHNS, CDR2 SASEGT. The V end lost 2 bases, the J end lost 0 bases, and 10 bases lay between the germline ends. There are 15 residues in the CDR3. As DNA, the CDR3 is TGTGCCAGCAGTGAACTGGACAGAATGAACACTGAAGCTTTCTCT. Residues: CASSELDRMNTEAFS.

This clonotype was counted at least ten times. This chain joins TRBV12-5 and TRBJ1-2; maybe TRBD1 (5 bases). V dropped 4 bases and J dropped 14 bases, with 17 bases sitting between them. The CDR3 runs 12 residues. The V gene's germline CDR1 is LGHNT and CDR2 FRNRAP. As DNA, the CDR3 is TGTGCTAGTGGTTCCCCGGGGACGGACAAGACCTTC. Translating it yields CASGSPGTDKTF.

This clonotype was detected ten times or more. V and J are TRBV20-1 and TRBJ2-7, with D perhaps matching TRBD1 (5 bases). The germline gives CDR1 DFQATT, CDR2 SNEGSKA (reference sequence). The V and J ends lost 5 bases and 6 bases respectively, with 11 bases between them. The CDR3 totals 11 residues. Here the CDR3 DNA reads TGCAGTGCTCCCTTTCAGGGCGAGCAGTACTTC. Translation gives CSAPFQGEQYF.

Turning to this clonotype: This may stem from a read error, because a much larger clone lies one nucleotide away. V gene TRBV7-9 combines with J gene TRBJ2-1; 11 bases agree with TRBD2. The germline gives CDR1 SEHNR, CDR2 FQNEAQ (reference sequence). The CDR3 length is 14 residues. The junction had 2 bases not matched to a gene; V was cut back by 4 bases and J by 6 bases. Here the CDR3 reads CASSSGLAVNEQFF. The CDR3 DNA sequence: TGTGCCAGCAGCTCGGGACTAGCGGTCAATGAGCAGTTCTTC.

This clonotype was detected only a few times. The rearrangement links TRBV7-6 to TRBJ2-7, with 11 bases fitting TRBD1. This CDR3 is built from 15 residues. J gave up 4 bases and V 4 bases, and 6 bases lay outside the gene matches. Germline loops: CDR1 SGHVS, CDR2 FNYEAQ. The CDR3 DNA sequence: TGTGCCAGCAGCTACGGACAGGGGGCTATGTACGAGCAGTACTTC. Its translation is CASSYGQGAMYEQYF.

This clonotype has more than one count but fewer than ten. The rearrangement joins TRBV29-1 to TRBJ2-1; 14 bases line up with TRBD2. Germline CDR1 and CDR2: SQVTM and ANQGSEA. V lost 7 bases, J lost 5 bases, and 4 bases stayed unmatched. The CDR3 totals 14 residues. The CDR3 protein is CSAPGLAGDNEQFF. The DNA of the CDR3 is TGCAGCGCCCCGGGACTAGCGGGAGACAATGAGCAGTTCTTC.

The sample holds many counts of this clonotype. The J gene is TRBJ2-5, the V gene TRBV6-5; 12 bases are shared with TRBD2. V lost 0 bases, J lost 10 bases, and 9 bases stayed unmatched. Germline CDR1 MNHEY, CDR2 SVGAGI. The CDR3 is 16 amino acids. The CDR3 coding sequence is TGTGCCAGCAGTTACTCGTTCTCGGGACTAGCGGGCCTCCAGTACTTC. Its protein is CASSYSFSGLAGLQYF.

In its sample, this clonotype was seen a few times. This chain joins TRBV19 and TRBJ2-1; tentative D call: TRBD2 (6 bases). Germline values: CDR1 LNHDA, CDR2 SQIVND (reference sequence). V gave up 5 bases and J gave up 12 bases, with 26 bases separating them. The length of the CDR3 is 16 residues. The CDR3 region is CASSLRLVEPTIVQFF. CDR3 nucleotide sequence: TGTGCCAGTAGTCTCCGACTAGTCGAACCGACAATTGTGCAGTTCTTC.

At least ten counts were recorded for this clonotype. CDR3: CASSDRGRSGRPDTQYF. For the CDR3, the DNA is TGTGCCAGCAGTGATAGGGGAAGGAGCGGGAGACCAGATACGCAGTATTTT. J is TRBJ2-3 and V is TRBV2; 8 bases fit TRBD2. The CDR3 runs 17 residues. Germline lookup yields CDR1 SNHLY and CDR2 FYNNEI. Germline trimming cut 3 bases from V and 4 bases from J; bases unmatched to any gene: 12.

This clonotype has a handful of counts. The gene calls are TRBV6-2 or TRBV6-3 and TRBJ1-1, with D maybe TRBD1 (5 bases). V gave up 7 bases and J gave up 9 bases, with 33 bases separating them. Germline values: CDR1 MNHEY, CDR2 SVGEGT. The CDR3 is made up of 18 amino acids. CDR3 residues: CASIKRPGLVRGESKAFF. The CDR3 DNA sequence: TGTGCCAGCATCAAACGTCCGGGACTCGTTAGGGGAGAATCGAAAGCTTTCTTT.